Listed below are T cell receptor beta chains from one sample, sequenced in a study of CD8 T cells in ankylosing spondylitis. TCRdb recomputed calls from the 5' RACE reads with MiXCR, one row per CDR3 protein. The profile covers fewer than 550,000 distinct CDR3 sequences, with approximately 5.3% appearing a single time and roughly 3.2% taken by the ten largest. The sequenced sample was blood, either unsorted or a sorted T cell fraction (not recorded which). Every receptor here comes from a male donor with ankylosing spondylitis. Both conserved end residues are part of each CDR3. Fields, in order: J gene, V gene, clone size, CDR3 protein. The size of a clone is reported for some rows only, either as once, few or many, or as a class for expanded clones.

>TRBJ2-3|TRBV7-2|-
CASSLVGGAYSTDTQYF
>TRBJ2-2|TRBV10-3|few
CAISDPSESEGSGELFF
>TRBJ2-1|TRBV25-1|many
CASSFFENRAYNEQFF
>TRBJ2-3|TRBV5-1|-
CASSLVKITDTQYF
>TRBJ2-7|TRBV6-2/TRBV6-3|many
CASSYDPGAYEQYF
>TRBJ2-2|TRBV2|few
CASREWLASTGELFF
>TRBJ2-1|TRBV27|many
CASSPSTSAAEQFF
>TRBJ2-3|TRBV5-1|many
CASSFGTVEDTQYF
>TRBJ2-1|TRBV6-5|many
CASSLDRGRASYNEQFF
>TRBJ1-3|TRBV6-1|many
CASSKTGAATGNTIYF